Shown below are 14 T cell receptor beta chains from a single sample sequenced in a study of T cell clonality in common variable immunodeficiency. Data came from immunoSEQ multiplex PCR; TCRdb stores just in-frame clones and leaves some out. The record shows about 42,000 clones for this sample, with no singletons present. General study findings and limits: Reportedly, TCR beta sequences from common variable immunodeficiency showed fewer deletions and N-nucleotide insertions.

The antigens for these receptors are not known. The sample consisted of peripheral blood mononuclear cells. The origin of the receptors is a human donor with common variable immunodeficiency.

This clone was seen more than once but under ten times. From the germline J gene comes the end of the CDR3, since the read stops 3 residues before it. This sequence joins TRBV10-2 and TRBJ2-1; 9 bases match TRBD2. With V trimmed by 7 bases and J by 4 bases, 5 bases remained unmatched. Germline V lookup: CDR1 WSHSY, CDR2 SAAADI. The CDR3 has 14 residues. CDR3 bases read: TGCGCCAGCACCCTAGCGGGACTTTACAATGAG. Amino acids: CASTLAGLYNE. The whole CDR3 protein is CASTLAGLYNEQFF.

This clone occurred a few times. With the read ending 3 residues before the CDR3 end, the germline J gene is used to fill in that end. The chain links TRBV29-1 to TRBJ2-5, with 12 bases identical to TRBD2. The CDR3 covers 16 residues. V gave up 6 bases and J gave up 1 base; unmatched junction bases: 9. Germline values: CDR1 SQVTM, CDR2 ANQGSEA. This CDR3 reads CSVNGLAGPSQETQYF. The covered CDR3 bases are TGCAGCGTCAATGGACTAGCGGGGCCGTCCCAAGAGACC.

Only a few counts were recorded for this clone. The read finishes 3 residues shy of the CDR3 end, and the germline J gene is used to complete it. The chain couples TRBV2 to TRBJ1-1; no clear D. V lost 9 bases to trimming and J lost 1 base, with 12 bases between them. Germline V lookup: CDR1 SNHLY, CDR2 FYNNEI. The CDR3 covers 13 residues. CDR3 in amino acids: CASTGDTNTEAFF. The DNA read from the CDR3 is TGTGCCAGTACCGGAGACACGAACACTGAA.

Comments on this clone: The read stops 3 residues short of the end of the CDR3; the missing end is completed from the germline J gene. The chain recombines TRBV7-9 with TRBJ2-2; 9 positions match TRBD1. This CDR3 contains 15 residues. Unmatched junction bases numbered 4, after V lost 5 bases and J lost 3 bases. CDR1 SEHNR and CDR2 FQNEAQ come from the germline V gene (reference sequence). The covered CDR3 bases are TGTGCCAGCAGCACCCGGGACAGGGACACCGGGGAG. Translated, it gives CASSTRDRDTGE. The complete CDR3 protein is CASSTRDRDTGELFF.

This clone was counted many times. The read ends 3 residues before the CDR3 terminus; that terminus is restored from the germline J gene. This chain joins TRBV5-4 and TRBJ2-6; D not resolved. This CDR3 has 16 residues. V gave up 0 bases and J gave up 2 bases, with 9 bases separating them. Germline CDR1 is SGHNT and CDR2 is YYREEE (reference sequence). This chain's CDR3 is CASSLGSNTGANVLTF. The sequenced part of the CDR3 DNA is TGTGCCAGCAGCTTGGGGTCCAACACTGGGGCCAACGTC.

Ten or more counts support this clone. The read ends 3 residues before the CDR3 terminus; that terminus is restored from the germline J gene. The chain couples TRBV19 to TRBJ2-7, with a weak D call TRBD1 (6 bases). Germline V gene lookup returns CDR1 LNHDA and CDR2 SQIVND (reference sequence). The germline V and J ends were trimmed by 0 bases and 3 bases, with 18 bases remaining between them. The CDR3 has 17 residues. CDR3 protein: CASSIDLTGFGYYEQYF. CDR3 DNA (partial): TGTGCCAGTAGTATAGACTTAACAGGGTTCGGGTACTACGAG.

This clone is termed medium-sized (0.01 to 0.1%). The read ends 3 residues before the CDR3 terminus; that terminus is restored from the germline J gene. This chain uses TRBV19 with TRBJ1-5; D is uncertain. CDR3 size: 14 residues. Germline values: CDR1 LNHDA, CDR2 SQIVND (reference sequence). Trimming shortened V by 6 bases and J by 0 bases, and 9 bases separated the two germline ends. The CDR3: CASRGSLSNQPQHF. The CDR3 DNA, read in part, is TGTGCCAGTAGGGGCAGTCTTAGCAATCAGCCC.

Ten or more counts support this clone. Read coverage stops 3 residues before the CDR3 terminus; the germline J gene supplies the remainder. The chain carries TRBV20-1 and TRBJ2-3, with TRBD1 identical over 8 bases. The CDR3 runs to 12 residues. V lost 6 bases to trimming and J lost 4 bases; unmatched junction nucleotides: 3. CDR1 is DFQATT, CDR2 SNEGSKA, per germline (reference sequence). Incomplete CDR3 DNA: TGCAGTGCGACGACAGGGGCAGATACG. Its translation: CSATTGADT. The CDR3 in full is CSATTGADTQYF.

This clone was seen at least ten times. Sequencing ends 3 residues short of the CDR3 end; the germline J gene provides the rest. V usage is TRBV19 and J usage is TRBJ1-1, with D tentatively TRBD1 (5 bases). The ends were cut back, 1 base at V and 3 bases at J, with 6 bases in the middle. Germline V gene data show CDR1 as LNHDA and CDR2 as SQIVND (reference sequence). This CDR3 spans 13 amino acids. Incomplete CDR3 DNA: TGTGCCAGTAGTATAGGGGGGGACACTGAA. It is translated as CASSIGGDTE. The complete CDR3 protein is CASSIGGDTEAFF.

This clone appeared a few times. The CDR3 DNA, read in part, is TGTGCCAGAAGCTTTAGGGCTTCCGGGACAGGGGGTTGGGGTGAG. Protein sequence: CARSFRASGTGGWGE. The whole CDR3 sequence reads CARSFRASGTGGWGEQFF. The rearrangement joins TRBV5-3 to TRBJ2-1, with 11 bases aligning to TRBD1. The CDR3 extends 3 residues past the end of the read, so its final part is completed from the germline J gene. TRBV5-3 is noted as an ORF with a role that remains uncertain. CDR3 length: 18 amino acids. V dropped 2 bases and J dropped 9; count of bases not matched to a gene: 16.

Concerning this clone itself: With the read ending 3 residues before the CDR3 end, the germline J gene is used to fill in that end. This sequence joins TRBV7-8 and TRBJ2-7; TRBD1 might be the D (5 bases). The CDR3 has 15 residues. In germline, CDR1 is SGHVS, CDR2 FQNEAQ. The V end lost 3 bases, the J end lost 5 bases, and 17 bases lay between the germline ends. CDR3 sequence: CASSFYLGLAHEQYF. CDR3 bases read: TGTGCCAGCAGCTTTTATTTGGGGCTCGCGCACGAG.

The sample holds a few counts of this clone. The read finishes 3 residues shy of the CDR3 end, and the germline J gene is used to complete it. V is TRBV7-2 and J is TRBJ1-2; 8 bases are a match to TRBD1. Losses at the gene ends were 6 bases for V and 7 bases for J; bases not matched to a gene: 10. This CDR3 is built from 14 residues. From germline, CDR1 is SGHTA and CDR2 FQGNSA. CDR3 DNA, as far as it was read: TGTGCCAGCAGATACGCGAGACAGGGGATTGGC. It encodes CASRYARQGIG. The full CDR3 is CASRYARQGIGYTF.

Many counts were recorded for this clone. Read sequence stops 3 residues before the CDR3 end, and the germline J gene provides the missing end. This chain uses TRBV7-9 with TRBJ2-2; D might be TRBD2 (6 bases). Germline V gives CDR1 SEHNR, CDR2 FQNEAQ (reference sequence). The CDR3 loop spans 15 amino acids. V gave up 7 bases and J gave up 0 bases, with 12 bases separating them. Incomplete CDR3 DNA: TGTGCCAGCACTTTAGGGACTTCGAACACCGGGGAG. Protein product: CASTLGTSNTGE. The whole CDR3 sequence is CASTLGTSNTGELFF.

About this clone: The CDR3 goes on 3 residues after the read ends, and that part is filled in from the germline J gene. The chain joins TRBV6-2 or TRBV6-3 to TRBJ2-3; 9 bases are shared with TRBD1. This CDR3 comprises 15 residues. The germline CDR1 and CDR2 sequences are MNHEY and SVGEGT. Germline trimming cut 5 bases from V and 2 bases from J; bases unmatched to any gene: 5. CDR3 residues: CASSGDRDLTDTQYF. The sequenced part of the CDR3 DNA is TGTGCCAGCAGTGGGGACAGGGACCTCACAGATACG.